This paragraph reports one T cell receptor (beta chain). This clonotype was detected ten times or more. Its target antigen remains unknown. There are no base qualities to consult, and no much larger clone falls within one base. CDR1 and CDR2 (SQVTM, ANQGSEA) derive from the germline V gene. Deletion took 1 base off V and 10 bases off J, with a span of 6 bases between the germline ends. From its cysteine to its phenylalanine, the CDR3 spans 10 amino acids. Only the CDR3 part of the read is kept: 30 bases, read in frame from the first base. The sample is drawn from a study of T cells after yellow fever vaccination (dated by TCRdb to about 2019). The study in broad terms: The SMART-Seq v4 Ultra Low Input RNA kit was used to prepare libraries from fractions with low cell numbers. Blood was drawn at multiple timepoints before and after primary and secondary immunization, with bulk PBMC replicates and cell subsets isolated. Two healthy male donors made up the cohort, one aged 18 to 29 years and the other aged 30 to 40 years. To follow T-cell clones before and after primary and booster YFV17D yellow fever vaccination, bulk TCR alpha and beta repertoires were sequenced over time. The study at large found these results: Most clones expanded after primary vaccination were re-detected after the booster (96% of CD4 and approximately 88% of CD8), suggesting broad memory maintenance. A small fraction of clonotypes showed up in both the CD4 and CD8 compartments, probably as a result of convergent recombination. Computational filtering was required because FACS-sorted repertoires could contain abundant contaminating clonotypes from the bulk population. The secondary T-cell response was weaker than the primary response but faster, peaking on day 5 instead of day 15. Only two donors were included in the study, so the extent to which the findings can be generalized is limited.

Read against the paper, the sample's treatment or condition label means: live attenuated yellow fever vaccine strain. PBMCs were isolated from peripheral blood using a standard Ficoll-Paque protocol. Dynabeads CD4 and CD8 positive selection kits were used to isolate the CD4 and CD8 T-cell fractions. TriZol was used to extract RNA from bulk PBMCs, CD4 and CD8 fractions, and dextramer-positive and dextramer-negative fractions. TCR cDNA was synthesized by 5'RACE template switching, which introduced a universal primer site and unique molecular identifiers. Priming of cDNA synthesis was performed from both the TCR alpha and TCR beta constant segments. Library amplification involved two PCR steps, and the second step added sample barcodes and sequencing adapters. Sequencing of libraries was performed on Illumina HiSeq 2500 (2x100 bp) or NovaSeq (2x150 bp). In the authors' own workflow: Reads were demultiplexed and collapsed into UMI consensus sequences with MIGEC, and V(D)J alignment was performed with MiXCR. Using edgeR on replicate PBMC samples, clonotypes were called vaccine-responding if FDR was below 0.01 and the log2 fold change was above 5 up to day 15. Bulk clonotypes were assigned CD4 or CD8 identity according to which sequenced CD4 or CD8 repertoire held them at higher abundance. TCRdb reanalyzed the raw reads on its own, using fastp at Q25 for trimming and MiXCR for clone calling, and kept in-frame beta chains. Rows merge per CDR3 protein into single entries with the most common DNA and genes. What appears here as the V and J calls and clone size reflects TCRdb's work, not the paper's. The sample table shows roughly 32,000 distinct CDR3 sequences, and 4.4% are seen once. The ten largest account for 35% to 50% of the sample.

The rearranged chain carries TRBV29-1 and TRBJ2-3; confidence is insufficient to name the D gene. The clonotype originates from a man under 40 who received the YFV17D yellow fever vaccine. The starting material was CD8+ T cells sorted from PBMCs, obtained 5 days after the yellow fever booster vaccination. This receptor has the CDR3 CSVEVGAQYF. In nucleotide form, the sequence is TGCAGCGTTGAAGTTGGGGCGCAGTATTTT.